This T cell receptor beta chain was sequenced in a study of T-cell memory formation after mild COVID-19. Germline CDR1 is SEHNR and CDR2 is FQNEAQ (reference sequence). The CDR3 runs to 13 residues. Deletions cut 7 bases from V and 9 bases from J, with 16 bases between. This clonotype was found a few times. TCRdb ran MiXCR on the 5' RACE reads and lists one entry per CDR3 protein. Of over 250,000 distinct CDR3 sequences detected, 15% to 20% appear once; the ten largest clones hold more than 20%. The TCR sequence derives from a man younger than 30 who had mild COVID-19 (a few samples of this study predate the infection). Cell type and time point are not known. The sequencing sample was made of PBMCs or a T cell subset sorted from them (not recorded which). The chain combines TRBV7-9 with TRBJ1-5; a possible D gene is TRBD1 (5 bases). The chain's CDR3 is CASTRDGKGPQHF. The CDR3 DNA follows: TGTGCCAGCACTCGGGACGGGAAAGGGCCCCAGCATTTT.